A single sample gave rise to the 15 T cell receptor beta chains below, sequenced in a study of Ad26.COV2.S vaccination and SARS-CoV-2 variants. The table came from immunoSEQ multiplex PCR; TCRdb's copy has only in-frame clones and leaves some out. Of some 350,000 clones listed, about nine tenths are singletons. The treatment denotes: roughly 20 received Ad26.COV2.S at low or high dose, single or two shots; about five received placebo; per-sample allocation not given. It was on day 63 after the first vaccine or placebo injection that samples were taken. The starting material was peripheral blood, obtained in a trial of Ad26.COV2.S vaccine versus placebo. Receptor source: a person between 18 and 65 years old who received the Ad26.COV2.S COVID-19 vaccine or a placebo.

This rearrangement joins TRBV29-1 to TRBJ2-1, with D tentatively TRBD1 (5 bases). The V and J ends lost 4 bases and 9 bases respectively, with 13 bases between them. CDR1 and CDR2 from the germline V gene are SQVTM and ANQGSEA. The CDR3 length is 12 residues. CDR3 protein: CSVGVGLGEQFF. The CDR3 bases are TGCAGCGTTGGGGTGGGGCTTGGTGAGCAGTTCTTC.

The chain recombines TRBV7-6 with TRBJ2-2; D remains unclear. Germline CDR1 reads SGHVS; CDR2 reads FNYEAQ. This CDR3 is 12 amino acids long. V lost 6 bases, J lost 7 bases, and 9 bases lay in between. The CDR3 loop reads CASSRWDGELFF. The DNA for the CDR3 is TGTGCCAGCAGTCGGTGGGACGGGGAGCTGTTTTTT.

The rearrangement joins TRBV27 to TRBJ1-4; tentative D call: TRBD1 (5 bases). The CDR3 runs 15 residues. Between the trimmed V and J ends, which lost 5 bases and 0 bases, there was a span of 10 bases. The germline V gene has CDR1 MNHEY and CDR2 SMNVEV (reference sequence). The CDR3 loop is CASSGDSATNEKLFF. The CDR3 nucleotides are TGTGCCAGCAGTGGAGACAGTGCAACTAATGAAAAACTGTTTTTT.

V usage is TRBV7-9 and J usage is TRBJ1-1, with TRBD1 matching over 7 bases. CDR1 is SEHNR and CDR2 is FQNEAQ in the germline V gene (reference sequence). The CDR3 runs 17 residues. With 1 base clipped from V and 4 bases from J, the junction kept 12 bases outside the gene matches. The CDR3 bases are TGTGCCAGCAGCTTAGATGTCCTAGGGGGCTTAGGCACTGAAGCTTTCTTT. Translated: CASSLDVLGGLGTEAFF.

This sequence joins TRBV13 and TRBJ1-5; D perhaps matches TRBD1 (5 bases). The CDR3 is 13 amino acids. Germline V gene sequence: CDR1 PRHDT, CDR2 FYEKMQ (reference sequence). V lost 0 bases and J lost 7, with 7 bases in between. DNA of the CDR3: TGTGCCAGCAGCTTAGGGGGGGGACAGCCCCAGCATTTT. As protein: CASSLGGGQPQHF.

Notes on this clone: Additional DNA sequences in this sample encode the identical CDR3. The chain recombines TRBV5-4 with TRBJ1-1, with TRBD1 matching over 7 bases. The V gene's germline CDR1 is SGHNT and CDR2 YYREEE (reference sequence). V dropped 2 bases and J dropped 0; count of bases not matched to a gene: 1. CDR3 length: 14 residues. CDR3 in amino acids: CASSLQGMNTEAFF. The CDR3 DNA is TGTGCCAGCAGCTTACAGGGGATGAACACTGAAGCTTTCTTT.

V usage is TRBV25-1 and J usage is TRBJ2-2; the D gene is possibly TRBD1 (6 bases). This CDR3 has 16 residues. Trimming pared 1 base from V and 1 base from J, leaving 10 bases between. CDR1 is MGHDK and CDR2 is SYGVNS in the germline V gene. The CDR3 loop reads CASSESVTGNTGELFF. Here the CDR3 DNA reads TGTGCCAGCAGTGAATCTGTGACAGGGAACACCGGGGAGCTGTTTTTT.

V is TRBV6-5 and J is TRBJ1-1; D gene unclear. CDR3 length: 14 amino acids. CDR1 is MNHEY and CDR2 is SVGAGI in the germline V gene. V was shortened by 2 bases and J by 1 base, with 8 bases between the two germline ends. The CDR3 loop is CASSYVSANTEAFF. The CDR3 DNA is TGTGCCAGCAGTTACGTTTCAGCGAACACTGAAGCTTTCTTT.

This clone was detected only once. The V gene is TRBV18, the J gene TRBJ1-1; D not certain. V lost 0 bases and J lost 2, with 19 bases in between. The CDR3 runs 18 residues. Germline-derived CDR1 and CDR2 are KGHSH and LQKENI. In nucleotides, the CDR3 is TGTGCCAGCTCACCACCGAACGGCAAAGCCAAAATCAACACTGAAGCTTTCTTT. Translating it yields CASSPPNGKAKINTEAFF. The variable domain in full, with the rest retrieved from reference TRBV18 and TRBJ1-1, is NAGVMQNPRHLVRRRGQEARLRCSPMKGHSHVYWYRQLPEEGLKFMVYLQKENIIDESGMPKERFSAEFPKEGPSILRIQQVVRGDSAAYFCASSPPNGKAKINTEAFFGQGTRLTVV.

This clone was detected only once. The gene calls are TRBV18 and TRBJ2-1; TRBD2 matches 10 bases. Germline CDR1 reads KGHSH; CDR2 reads LQKENI. V lost 1 base and J lost 3; bases outside the gene matches: 3. The CDR3 runs 16 residues. CDR3 sequence reads: CASSPRASGGYNEQFF. In DNA form, the CDR3 reads TGTGCCAGCTCACCACGAGCTAGCGGGGGCTACAATGAGCAGTTCTTC.

The rearrangement links TRBV30 to TRBJ2-1; 9 nucleotides align to TRBD1. The length of the CDR3 is 15 residues. Germline V gene lookup returns CDR1 GTSNPN and CDR2 SVGIG (reference sequence). Losses at the gene ends were 5 bases for V and 4 bases for J; bases not matched to a gene: 9. The CDR3 coding sequence is TGTGCCTGGTCAGGTGGGACAGGGTCATACAATGAGCAGTTCTTC. It encodes CAWSGGTGSYNEQFF.

The chain carries TRBV2 and TRBJ1-2, with 7 bases identical to TRBD1. Germline V CDR1 and CDR2: SNHLY, FYNNEI. J gave up 4 bases and V 11 bases, and 16 bases lay outside the gene matches. The CDR3 runs 15 residues. The CDR3 loop reads CAGNDETGTVYGYTF. The CDR3 bases are TGTGCCGGAAATGACGAGACAGGGACGGTCTATGGCTACACCTTC.

The chain carries TRBV19 and TRBJ1-2; TRBD1 matches 11 bases. The CDR3 has 14 amino acids. CDR1 and CDR2 (germline): LNHDA, SQIVND (reference sequence). Unmatched junction bases numbered 4, after V lost 6 bases and J lost 4 bases. This chain's CDR3 is CASRPDRGPYGYTF. CDR3 in DNA: TGTGCCAGTAGACCGGACAGGGGGCCCTATGGCTACACCTTC.

The J gene is TRBJ1-1, the V gene TRBV29-1; D unresolved. The CDR3 is 12 residues long. Trimming took 5 bases from V and 2 from J, leaving 9 bases between them. Germline CDR1 SQVTM, CDR2 ANQGSEA. CDR3 region: CSVSGFNTEAFF. Written as DNA, the CDR3 is TGCAGCGTTAGCGGGTTTAACACTGAAGCTTTCTTT.

The chain combines TRBV6-6 with TRBJ1-2, with 7 bases matching TRBD1. With V trimmed by 7 bases and J by 2 bases, 10 bases remained unmatched. The germline CDR1 and CDR2 sequences are MNHNY and SVGAGI (reference sequence). The CDR3 has 15 residues. Written as DNA, the CDR3 is TGTGCCAGCACGGACCCGACAGGGTCCAACTATGGCTACACCTTC. Protein sequence: CASTDPTGSNYGYTF.